These 22 T cell receptor beta chains came from one sample sequenced in a study of glioma-infiltrating T cells after dendritic cell vaccination. Assay used: immunoSEQ multiplex PCR; TCRdb lists only in-frame clones, some missing. The sample contains fewer than 35,000 clones, 90% of which appear only once. This specimen consisted of blood, obtained before dendritic cell vaccination. The receptor set was obtained from a human donor with glioblastoma.

DNA of the CDR3: TGTGCCACTCGACAGACTAACTATGGCTACACCTTC. Amino acids: CATRQTNYGYTF. The V gene is TRBV6-5, the J gene TRBJ1-2, with D possibly being TRBD1 (5 bases). The germline gives CDR1 MNHEY, CDR2 SVGAGI. CDR3 length: 12 residues. Trimming pared 10 bases from V and 0 bases from J, leaving 9 bases between.

A note on this clone: The sample holds other DNA sequences that translate to the same CDR3. CDR3 protein: CASSMGQSPLHF. CDR3 sequence (DNA): TGTGCCAGTAGTATGGGACAATCACCCCTCCACTTT. The J gene is TRBJ1-6, the V gene TRBV19, with D maybe TRBD1 (6 bases). Germline CDR1 reads LNHDA; CDR2 reads SQIVND (reference sequence). V shed 3 bases and J shed 10 bases, with 7 bases lying between them. This CDR3 spans 12 amino acids.

This sequence joins TRBV4-2 and TRBJ1-5, with D possibly matching TRBD1 (6 bases). The CDR3 runs 15 residues. With 0 bases removed from V and 4 bases from J, the gap between germline ends came to 10 bases. Per germline, CDR1 LGHNA and CDR2 YNFKEQ. The DNA for the CDR3 is TGTGCCAGCAGCCAAGAAGGAACAGGGAATCAGCCCCAGCATTTT. This sequence encodes CASSQEGTGNQPQHF.

This clone was counted once. The V and J genes are TRBV13 and TRBJ2-3, with D uncertain. The length of the CDR3 is 14 residues. Trimming stripped 6 bases from V and 2 bases from J, with 12 bases between. CDR1 is PRHDT and CDR2 is FYEKMQ in the germline V gene (reference sequence). The CDR3 DNA reads as TGTGCCAGCAGGTCTAGTCCTTACACAGATACGCAGTATTTT. Residues: CASRSSPYTDTQYF. Together with reference TRBV13 and TRBJ2-3, the CDR3 gives the full variable domain: AAGVIQSPRHLIKEKRETATLKCYPIPRHDTVYWYQQGPGQDPQFLISFYEKMQSDKGSIPDRFSAQQFSDYHSELNMSSLELGDSALYFCASRSSPYTDTQYFGPGTRLTVL.

This chain joins TRBV2 and TRBJ2-7; TRBD2 matches 7 bases. Germline trimming cut 5 bases from V and 2 bases from J; bases unmatched to any gene: 6. CDR1 is SNHLY and CDR2 is FYNNEI in the germline V gene. This CDR3 contains 14 residues. CDR3 loop: CASSPTRGAYEQYF. DNA of the CDR3: TGTGCCAGCAGTCCGACACGGGGGGCCTACGAGCAGTACTTC. Full variable domain (missing parts from reference TRBV2 and TRBJ2-7): EPEVTQTPSHQVTQMGQEVILRCVPISNHLYFYWYRQILGQKVEFLVSFYNNEISEKSEIFDDQFSVERPDGSNFTLKIRSTKLEDSAMYFCASSPTRGAYEQYFGPGTRLTVT.

The rearrangement links TRBV4-1 to TRBJ1-2; D remains unclear. Trimming stripped 1 base from V and 8 bases from J, with 20 bases between. The germline gives CDR1 MGHRA, CDR2 YSYEKL. This CDR3 contains 16 residues. CDR3 residues: CASSQVAAKVAGGYTF. CDR3 DNA: TGCGCCAGCAGCCAAGTGGCCGCAAAGGTGGCAGGCGGCTACACCTTC.

This chain links TRBV11-3 with TRBJ2-3; 9 positions agree with TRBD2. The CDR3 is 18 amino acids. CDR1 is SGHNT and CDR2 is YENEEA in the germline V gene. Losses at the gene ends were 3 bases for V and 3 bases for J; bases not matched to a gene: 13. CDR3 region: CASSFKASGARGTDTQYF. As DNA, the CDR3 is TGTGCCAGCAGCTTCAAGGCTAGCGGGGCGAGGGGGACAGATACGCAGTATTTT. The full variable domain, completed using reference TRBV11-3 and TRBJ2-3, is EAGVVQSPRYKIIEKKQPVAFWCNPISGHNTLYWYLQNLGQGPELLIRYENEEAVDDSQLPKDRFSAERLKGVDSTLKIQPAELGDSAVYLCASSFKASGARGTDTQYFGPGTRLTVL.

V and J are TRBV7-6 and TRBJ2-3; 9 positions match TRBD1. J lost 3 bases, V lost 5 bases, and 9 bases had no gene match. Germline V lookup: CDR1 SGHVS, CDR2 FNYEAQ. This CDR3 has 16 amino acids. The CDR3 DNA sequence: TGTGCCAGCAGCCTAGGGACAGGGAGGGGGACAGATACGCAGTATTTT. It yields the protein CASSLGTGRGTDTQYF.

The V gene is TRBV14, the J gene TRBJ1-3; no clear D. CDR1 SGHDN and CDR2 FVKESK come from the germline V gene. This CDR3 spans 13 amino acids. Trimming took 4 bases from V and 0 from J, leaving 4 bases between them. The CDR3 nucleotides read TGTGCCAGCAGCCCCCTCTCTGGAAACACCATATATTTT. Translation: CASSPLSGNTIYF.

The chain combines TRBV6-5 with TRBJ2-5; 8 positions agree with TRBD1. With the DNA end fitting TRBJ2-7 better, the J assignment may be wrong. The CDR3 consists of 15 residues. Germline V gene lookup returns CDR1 MNHEY and CDR2 SVGAGI. The CDR3 region is CASSYSGGQGLEQYF. The CDR3, as DNA: TGTGCCAGCAGTTACTCAGGAGGACAGGGACTCGAGCAGTACTTC.

The J gene is TRBJ2-5, the V gene TRBV5-1; D is ambiguous. The CDR3 runs to 13 residues. CDR1 is SGHRS, CDR2 YFSETQ, per germline. The V end lost 4 bases, the J end lost 5 bases, and 12 bases lay between the germline ends. Here the CDR3 reads CASSETDWETQYF. CDR3 bases: TGCGCCAGCAGCGAGACTGATTGGGAGACCCAGTACTTC.

This clone was seen only once. This sequence joins TRBV5-8 and TRBJ2-3; 14 positions match TRBD2. The CDR3 has 16 residues. Per the germline V gene, CDR1 is SGHTS and CDR2 is YDEGEE. V lost 3 bases and J lost 1; bases outside the gene matches: 1. The CDR3 DNA is TGTGCCAGCAGCTCGGGACTAGCGGGGGGCACAGATACGCAGTATTTT. This codes for CASSSGLAGGTDTQYF. The full variable domain, with the rest looked up from reference TRBV5-8 and TRBJ2-3, is EAGVTQSPTHLIKTRGQQATLRCSPISGHTSVYWYQQALGLGLQFLLWYDEGEERNRGNFPPRFSGRQFPNYSSELNVNALELEDSALYLCASSSGLAGGTDTQYFGPGTRLTVL.

This chain links TRBV29-1 with TRBJ1-2; D gene uncertain. CDR1 and CDR2 from the germline V gene are SQVTM and ANQGSEA. The CDR3 is 13 amino acids. V was shortened by 4 bases and J by 2 bases, with 11 bases between the two germline ends. CDR3 amino acids: CSVVFSENYGYTF. The CDR3 DNA is TGCAGCGTTGTTTTTTCGGAGAACTATGGCTACACCTTC.

The rearrangement joins TRBV29-1 to TRBJ1-2; no definite D call. Trimming cost V 4 bases and J 5 bases, with 11 bases left between them. CDR1 is SQVTM and CDR2 is ANQGSEA in the germline V gene. This CDR3 is 12 amino acids long. CDR3 region: CSVVVSWYGYTF. CDR3 nucleotide sequence: TGCAGCGTTGTAGTTTCGTGGTATGGCTACACCTTC.

The V gene is TRBV27, the J gene TRBJ1-2; 9 bases match TRBD1. This CDR3 contains 15 residues. The V and J ends lost 6 bases and 3 bases, in that order; junction bases with no gene match: 8. Per the germline V gene, CDR1 is MNHEY and CDR2 is SMNVEV (reference sequence). The CDR3 sequence is CASRPTGQGDYGYTF. The CDR3 nucleotides read TGTGCCAGCAGACCAACGGGACAGGGTGACTATGGCTACACCTTC.

This chain links TRBV19 with TRBJ1-2; a possible D gene is TRBD1 (5 bases). Germline CDR1 and CDR2: LNHDA and SQIVND (reference sequence). Trimming stripped 8 bases from V and 8 bases from J, with 21 bases between. This CDR3 contains 14 residues. CDR3 region: CASRTNGARRGYTF. The CDR3 region has the DNA TGTGCCAGTCGGACCAATGGGGCACGGCGGGGCTACACCTTC.

The rearrangement links TRBV7-9 to TRBJ1-4; D is unresolved. CDR1 and CDR2 (germline): SEHNR, FQNEAQ (reference sequence). V was pared by 4 bases and J by 3 bases, with 9 bases between. The CDR3 sequence is 14 residues long. For the CDR3, the DNA is TGTGCCAGCAGCTGGGAGGGTTCTAATGAAAAACTGTTTTTT. Translation gives CASSWEGSNEKLFF.

This chain links TRBV2 with TRBJ1-5; D might be TRBD1 (6 bases). Germline V CDR1 and CDR2: SNHLY, FYNNEI. V gave up 3 bases and J gave up 9 bases, with 18 bases separating them. The CDR3 is made up of 15 amino acids. The CDR3 reads CASSDDRSGTGPQHF. CDR3 nucleotide sequence: TGTGCCAGCAGTGATGACAGGTCGGGCACGGGGCCCCAGCATTTT.

Comments on this clone: The junction departs from the called germline gene at one end, perhaps through a read error. This chain uses TRBV7-9 with TRBJ1-2, with a tentative D call TRBD1 (5 bases). The CDR3 loop spans 14 amino acids. Germline CDR1 is SEHNR and CDR2 is FQNEAQ (reference sequence). This CDR3 reads CASSLGSPPDIPSF. CDR3 coding DNA: TGTGCCAGCAGCTTAGGATCCCCGCCGGACATCCCTTCCTTC.

The chain has TRBV7-9 and TRBJ2-2, with a tentative D call TRBD2 (5 bases). The V gene lost 4 bases and the J gene lost 7 bases, with 13 bases spanning the gap. Looked up from germline, CDR1 is SEHNR and CDR2 is FQNEAQ (reference sequence). The length of the CDR3 is 14 residues. The CDR3 DNA reads TGTGCCAGCAGCTATGGGCTAGGAGGCGGGGAGCTGTTTTTT. Protein product: CASSYGLGGGELFF.

The chain uses TRBV5-4 and TRBJ2-1; 11 nucleotides match TRBD2. V shed 4 bases, J shed 2 bases, and the junction held 5 bases outside the gene matches. This CDR3 has 16 amino acids. Germline values: CDR1 SGHNT, CDR2 YYREEE (reference sequence). In nucleotides, the CDR3 is TGTGCCAGCAGCCAGCTAGCGGGGGGTCCCTACAATGAGCAGTTCTTC. Amino acid sequence: CASSQLAGGPYNEQFF.

The chain couples TRBV5-4 to TRBJ2-5; TRBD1 agrees at 9 bases. Germline V gene lookup returns CDR1 SGHNT and CDR2 YYREEE (reference sequence). The trim removed 1 base at V and 5 bases at J, leaving 15 bases unmatched. The CDR3 runs 18 residues. The CDR3 nucleotides are TGTGCCAGCAGCTTGTCTGGGACAGGGATTGCCCAAGGCGAGACCCAGTACTTC. Translating it yields CASSLSGTGIAQGETQYF.